This T cell receptor beta chain was found in a study of T cell responses to AZD1222 COVID-19 vaccine. Germline CDR1 is SGHNT and CDR2 is YYREEE (reference sequence). Trimming removed 1 base from V and 6 bases from J; junction bases left unmatched: 7. The CDR3 contains 16 residues. Here immunoSEQ multiplex PCR was the method, and the copy in TCRdb shows in-frame clones only, minus some. The data show some 150,000 clones, about nine tenths seen once. V is TRBV5-4 and J is TRBJ2-1; 10 bases line up with TRBD2. This receptor was taken from an adult in good health. The sequencing used peripheral blood, collected on day 0 of MenACWY control vaccination. The CDR3 sequence: CASSLRLAGAGNEQFF. The CDR3 DNA reads as TGTGCCAGCAGCTTGAGGCTAGCGGGAGCAGGCAATGAGCAGTTCTTC.